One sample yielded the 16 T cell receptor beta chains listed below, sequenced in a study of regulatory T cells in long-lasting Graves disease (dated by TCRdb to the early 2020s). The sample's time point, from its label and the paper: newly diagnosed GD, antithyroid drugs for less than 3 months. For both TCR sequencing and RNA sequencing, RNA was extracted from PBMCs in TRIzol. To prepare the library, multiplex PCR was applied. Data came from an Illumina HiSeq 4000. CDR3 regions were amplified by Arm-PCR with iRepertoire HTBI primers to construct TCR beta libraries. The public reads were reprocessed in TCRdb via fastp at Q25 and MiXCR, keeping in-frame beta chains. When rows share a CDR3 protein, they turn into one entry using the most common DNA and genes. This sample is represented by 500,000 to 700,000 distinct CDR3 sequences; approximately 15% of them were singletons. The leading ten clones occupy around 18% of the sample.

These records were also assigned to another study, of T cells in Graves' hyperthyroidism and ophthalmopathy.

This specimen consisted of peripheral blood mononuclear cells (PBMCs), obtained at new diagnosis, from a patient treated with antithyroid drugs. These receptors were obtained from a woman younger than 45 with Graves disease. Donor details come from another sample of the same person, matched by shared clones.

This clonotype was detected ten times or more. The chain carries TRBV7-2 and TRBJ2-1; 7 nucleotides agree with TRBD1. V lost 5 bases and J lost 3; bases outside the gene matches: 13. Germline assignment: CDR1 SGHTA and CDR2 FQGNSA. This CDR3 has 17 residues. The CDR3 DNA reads TGTGCCAGCAGCCCCAACGAACAACAGGGGAACTACAATGAGCAGTTCTTC. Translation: CASSPNEQQGNYNEQFF.

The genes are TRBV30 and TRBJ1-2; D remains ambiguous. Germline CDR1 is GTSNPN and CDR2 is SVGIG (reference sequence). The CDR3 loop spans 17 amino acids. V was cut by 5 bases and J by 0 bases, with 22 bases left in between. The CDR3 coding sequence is TGTGCCTGGGTGCGGTCCAAGGGTAGCGGTCCTAACTATGGCTACACCTTC. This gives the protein CAWVRSKGSGPNYGYTF.

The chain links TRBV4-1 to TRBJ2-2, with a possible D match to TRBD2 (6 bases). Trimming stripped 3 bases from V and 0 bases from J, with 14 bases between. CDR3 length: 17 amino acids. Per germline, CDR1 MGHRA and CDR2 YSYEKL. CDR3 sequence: CASSQKGGGANTGELFF. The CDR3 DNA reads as TGCGCCAGCAGCCAGAAGGGAGGTGGGGCGAACACCGGGGAGCTGTTTTTT.

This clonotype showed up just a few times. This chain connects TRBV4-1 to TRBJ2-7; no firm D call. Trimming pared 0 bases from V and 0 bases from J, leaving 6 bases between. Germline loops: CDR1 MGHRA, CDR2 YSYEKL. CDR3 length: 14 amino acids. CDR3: CASSQDQGSYEQYF. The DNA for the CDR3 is TGCGCCAGCAGCCAAGATCAAGGCTCCTACGAGCAGTACTTC.

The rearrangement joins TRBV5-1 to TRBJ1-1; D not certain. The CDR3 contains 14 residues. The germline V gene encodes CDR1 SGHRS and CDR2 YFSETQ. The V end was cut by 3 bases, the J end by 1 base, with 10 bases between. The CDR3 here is CASSSRTENTEAFF. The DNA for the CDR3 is TGCGCCAGCAGCTCACGAACAGAGAACACTGAAGCTTTCTTT. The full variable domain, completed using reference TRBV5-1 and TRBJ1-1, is KAGVTQTPRYLIKTRGQQVTLSCSPISGHRSVSWYQQTPGQGLQFLFEYFSETQRNKGNFPGRFSGRQFSNSRSEMNVSTLELGDSALYLCASSSRTENTEAFFGQGTRLTVV.

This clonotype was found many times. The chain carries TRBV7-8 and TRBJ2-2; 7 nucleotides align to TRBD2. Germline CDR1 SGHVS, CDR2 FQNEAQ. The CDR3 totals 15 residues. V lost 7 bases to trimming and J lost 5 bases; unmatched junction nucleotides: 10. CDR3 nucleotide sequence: TGTGCCAGCACTGTTGTGGGAGGGAGTACCGGGGAGCTGTTTTTT. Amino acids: CASTVVGGSTGELFF.

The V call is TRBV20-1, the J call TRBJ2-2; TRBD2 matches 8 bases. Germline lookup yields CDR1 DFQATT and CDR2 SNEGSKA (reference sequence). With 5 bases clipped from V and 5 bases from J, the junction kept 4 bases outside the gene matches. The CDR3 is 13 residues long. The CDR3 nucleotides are TGCAGTGCTGACGGGAGGGATACCGGGGAGCTGTTTTTT. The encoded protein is CSADGRDTGELFF.

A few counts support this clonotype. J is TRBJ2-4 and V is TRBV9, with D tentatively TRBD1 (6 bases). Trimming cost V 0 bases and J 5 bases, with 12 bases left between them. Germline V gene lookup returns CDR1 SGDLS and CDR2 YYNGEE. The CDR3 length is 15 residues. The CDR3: CASSVDRDWQNIQYF. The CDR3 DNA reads TGTGCCAGCAGCGTAGACAGGGATTGGCAAAACATTCAGTACTTC. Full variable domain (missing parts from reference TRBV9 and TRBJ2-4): DSGVTQTPKHLITATGQRVTLRCSPRSGDLSVYWYQQSLDQGLQFLIQYYNGEERAKGNILERFSAQQFPDLHSELNLSSLELGDSALYFCASSVDRDWQNIQYFGAGTRLSVL.

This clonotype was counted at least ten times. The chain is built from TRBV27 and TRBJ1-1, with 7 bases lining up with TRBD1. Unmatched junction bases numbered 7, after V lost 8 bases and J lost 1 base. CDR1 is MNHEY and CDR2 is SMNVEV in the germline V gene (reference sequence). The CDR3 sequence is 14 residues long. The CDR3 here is CASGTGTANTEAFF. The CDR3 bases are TGTGCCAGCGGGACCGGGACAGCGAACACTGAAGCTTTCTTT.

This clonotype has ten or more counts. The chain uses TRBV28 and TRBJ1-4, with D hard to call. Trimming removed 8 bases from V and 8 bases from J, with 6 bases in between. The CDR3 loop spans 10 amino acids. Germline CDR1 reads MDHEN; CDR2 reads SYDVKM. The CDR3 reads CASAQEKLFF. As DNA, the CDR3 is TGTGCCAGCGCACAAGAAAAACTGTTTTTT.

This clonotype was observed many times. As DNA, the CDR3 is TGTGCCATCATGGGGGGACAGGTCTATGGCTACACCTTC. Translating it yields CAIMGGQVYGYTF. This chain connects TRBV10-3 to TRBJ1-2; the match to TRBD1 covers 8 bases. The J segment lost 4 bases and the V segment lost 7 bases, leaving 5 bases of the junction unmatched. From germline, CDR1 is ENHRY and CDR2 SYGVKD. This CDR3 is built from 13 residues.

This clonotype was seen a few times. CDR3 DNA sequence: TGTGCCTCAAGGACTAGTCGAAGCACAGATACGCAGTATTTT. It codes for CASRTSRSTDTQYF. The V and J genes are TRBV19 and TRBJ2-3; 7 bases fit TRBD2. The CDR3 length is 14 residues. After removal of 11 bases from V and 0 bases from J, the junction contained 8 bases not matched to a gene. In germline, CDR1 is LNHDA, CDR2 SQIVND (reference sequence). Supplemented by reference TRBV19 and TRBJ2-3, the full variable domain reads DGGITQSPKYLFRKEGQNVTLSCEQNLNHDAMYWYRQDPGQGLRLIYYSQIVNDFQKGDIAEGYSVSREKKESFPLTVTSAQKNPTAFYLCASRTSRSTDTQYFGPGTRLTVL.

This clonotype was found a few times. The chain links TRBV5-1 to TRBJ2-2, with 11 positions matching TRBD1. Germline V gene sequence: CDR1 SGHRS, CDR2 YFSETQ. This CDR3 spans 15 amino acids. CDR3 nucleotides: TGCGCAACCAAGGGACAGGGGGCGAACACCGGGGAGCTGTTTTTT. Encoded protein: CATKGQGANTGELFF.

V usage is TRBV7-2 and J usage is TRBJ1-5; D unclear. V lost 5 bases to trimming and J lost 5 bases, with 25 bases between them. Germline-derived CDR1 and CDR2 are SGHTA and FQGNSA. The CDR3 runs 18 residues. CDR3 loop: CASSPQVPSRTIHQPQHF. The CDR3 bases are TGTGCCAGCAGCCCCCAGGTCCCCAGTAGGACCATCCATCAGCCCCAGCATTTT.

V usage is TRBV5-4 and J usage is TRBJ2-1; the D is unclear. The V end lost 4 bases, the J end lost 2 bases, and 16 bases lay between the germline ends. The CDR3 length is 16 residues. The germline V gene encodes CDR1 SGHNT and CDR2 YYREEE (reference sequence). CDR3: CASSLPGSEAYNEQFF. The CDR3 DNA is TGTGCCAGCAGCCTGCCCGGCAGTGAGGCCTACAATGAGCAGTTCTTC.

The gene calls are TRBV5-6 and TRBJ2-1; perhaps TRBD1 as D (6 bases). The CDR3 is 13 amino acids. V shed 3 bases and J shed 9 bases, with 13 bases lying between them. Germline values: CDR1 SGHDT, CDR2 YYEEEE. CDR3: CASSSGAGIEQFF. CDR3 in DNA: TGTGCCAGCAGCTCAGGGGCTGGGATTGAGCAGTTCTTC.